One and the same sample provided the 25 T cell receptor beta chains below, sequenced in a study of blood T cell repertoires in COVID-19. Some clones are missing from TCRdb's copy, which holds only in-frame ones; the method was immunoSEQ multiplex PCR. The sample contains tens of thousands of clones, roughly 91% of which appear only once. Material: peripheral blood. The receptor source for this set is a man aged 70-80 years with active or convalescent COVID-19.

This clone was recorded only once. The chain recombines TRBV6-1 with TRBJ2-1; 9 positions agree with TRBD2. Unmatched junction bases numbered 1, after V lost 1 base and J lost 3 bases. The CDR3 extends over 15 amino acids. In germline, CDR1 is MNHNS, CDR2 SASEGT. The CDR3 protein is CASSEETSGYNEQFF. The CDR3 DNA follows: TGTGCCAGCAGTGAAGAGACTAGCGGCTACAATGAGCAGTTCTTC.

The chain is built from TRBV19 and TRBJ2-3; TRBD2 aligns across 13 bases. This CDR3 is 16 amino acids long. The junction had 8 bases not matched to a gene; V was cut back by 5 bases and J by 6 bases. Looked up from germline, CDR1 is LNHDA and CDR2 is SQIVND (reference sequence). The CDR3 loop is CASSAALAGGRDTQYF. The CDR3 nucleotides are TGTGCCAGTAGTGCCGCACTAGCGGGAGGGCGCGATACGCAGTATTTT.

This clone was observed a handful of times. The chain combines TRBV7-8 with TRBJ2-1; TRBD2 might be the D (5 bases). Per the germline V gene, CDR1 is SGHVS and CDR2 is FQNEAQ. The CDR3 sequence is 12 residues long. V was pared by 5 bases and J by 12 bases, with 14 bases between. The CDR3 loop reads CASSQERVRQFF. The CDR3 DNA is TGTGCCAGCAGCCAGGAGAGGGTACGGCAGTTCTTC.

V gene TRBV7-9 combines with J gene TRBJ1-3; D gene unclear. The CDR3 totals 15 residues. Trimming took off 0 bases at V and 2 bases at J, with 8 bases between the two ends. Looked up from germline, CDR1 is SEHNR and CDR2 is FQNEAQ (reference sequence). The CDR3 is CASSLARATGNTIYF. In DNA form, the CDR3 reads TGTGCCAGCAGCTTAGCGAGGGCTACTGGAAACACCATATATTTT.

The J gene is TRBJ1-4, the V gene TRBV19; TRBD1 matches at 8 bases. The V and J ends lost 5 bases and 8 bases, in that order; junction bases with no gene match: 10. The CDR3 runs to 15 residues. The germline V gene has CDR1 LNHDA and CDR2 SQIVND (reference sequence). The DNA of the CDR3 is TGTGCCAGTAGTCCTATCGGACAGGGTGAGGAAAAACTGTTTTTT. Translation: CASSPIGQGEEKLFF. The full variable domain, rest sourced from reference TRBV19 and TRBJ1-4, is DGGITQSPKYLFRKEGQNVTLSCEQNLNHDAMYWYRQDPGQGLRLIYYSQIVNDFQKGDIAEGYSVSREKKESFPLTVTSAQKNPTAFYLCASSPIGQGEEKLFFGSGTQLSVL.

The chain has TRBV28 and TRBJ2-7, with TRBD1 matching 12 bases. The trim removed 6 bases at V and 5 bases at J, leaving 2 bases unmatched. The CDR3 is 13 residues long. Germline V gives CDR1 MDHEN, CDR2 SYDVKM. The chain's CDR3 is CASRGTGGHEQYF. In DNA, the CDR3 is TGTGCCAGCAGGGGGACAGGGGGCCACGAGCAGTACTTC. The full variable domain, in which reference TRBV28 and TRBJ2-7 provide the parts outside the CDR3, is DVKVTQSSRYLVKRTGEKVFLECVQDMDHENMFWYRQDPGLGLRLIYFSYDVKMKEKGDIPEGYSVSREKKERFSLILESASTNQTSMYLCASRGTGGHEQYFGPGTRLTVT.

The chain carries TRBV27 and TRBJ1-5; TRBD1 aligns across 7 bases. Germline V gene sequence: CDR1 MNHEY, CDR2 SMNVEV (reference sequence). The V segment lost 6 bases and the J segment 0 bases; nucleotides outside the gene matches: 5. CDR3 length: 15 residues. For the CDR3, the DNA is TGTGCCAGCAGCAAGGGACAGAATAGCAATCAGCCCCAGCATTTT. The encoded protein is CASSKGQNSNQPQHF.

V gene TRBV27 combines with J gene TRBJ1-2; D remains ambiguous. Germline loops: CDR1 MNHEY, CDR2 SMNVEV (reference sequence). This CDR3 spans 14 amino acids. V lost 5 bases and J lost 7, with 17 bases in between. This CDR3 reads CASSTPGSVAGYTF. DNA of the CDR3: TGTGCCAGCAGTACCCCCGGGAGTGTGGCTGGCTACACCTTC.

Here the CDR3 reads CASSLQASWQYF. For the CDR3, the DNA is TGTGCCAGCAGTTTACAGGCGAGTTGGCAGTACTTC. The genes are TRBV28 and TRBJ2-7; D not resolved. CDR3 length: 12 amino acids. Germline values: CDR1 MDHEN, CDR2 SYDVKM. V gave up 2 bases and J gave up 9 bases, with 11 bases separating them.

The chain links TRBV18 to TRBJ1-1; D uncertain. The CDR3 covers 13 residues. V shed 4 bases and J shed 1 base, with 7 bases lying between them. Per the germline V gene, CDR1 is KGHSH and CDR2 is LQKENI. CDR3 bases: TGTGCCAGCTCACGGACTCAGAACACTGAAGCTTTCTTT. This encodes CASSRTQNTEAFF.

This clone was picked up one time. CDR3 loop: CASSELMGQGQRGETQYF. In nucleotides, the CDR3 is TGTGCCAGCAGTGAATTAATGGGACAGGGACAACGAGGGGAGACCCAGTACTTC. The chain couples TRBV6-1 to TRBJ2-5; 9 bases line up with TRBD1. Germline V gene data show CDR1 as MNHNS and CDR2 as SASEGT. V lost 2 bases and J lost 5; bases outside the gene matches: 15. There are 18 residues in the CDR3.

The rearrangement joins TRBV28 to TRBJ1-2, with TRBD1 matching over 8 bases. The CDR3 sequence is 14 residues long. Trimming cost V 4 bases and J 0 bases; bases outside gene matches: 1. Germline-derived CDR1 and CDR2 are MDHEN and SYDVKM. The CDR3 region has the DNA TGTGCCAGCAGTTCGACAGGGGCTAACTATGGCTACACCTTC. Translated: CASSSTGANYGYTF.

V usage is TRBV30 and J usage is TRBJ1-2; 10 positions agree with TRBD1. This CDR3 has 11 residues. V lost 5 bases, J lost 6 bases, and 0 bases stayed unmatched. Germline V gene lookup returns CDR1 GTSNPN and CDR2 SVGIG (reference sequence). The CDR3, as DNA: TGTGCCTGGGGGACAGGGGATGGCTACACCTTC. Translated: CAWGTGDGYTF.

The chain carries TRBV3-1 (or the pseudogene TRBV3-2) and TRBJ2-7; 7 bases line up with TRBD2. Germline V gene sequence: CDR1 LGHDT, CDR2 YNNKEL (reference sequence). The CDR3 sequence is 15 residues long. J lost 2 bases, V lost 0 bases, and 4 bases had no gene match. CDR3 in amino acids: CASSQDLAAPYEQYF. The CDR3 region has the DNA TGTGCCAGCAGCCAAGATCTAGCGGCACCCTACGAGCAGTACTTC.

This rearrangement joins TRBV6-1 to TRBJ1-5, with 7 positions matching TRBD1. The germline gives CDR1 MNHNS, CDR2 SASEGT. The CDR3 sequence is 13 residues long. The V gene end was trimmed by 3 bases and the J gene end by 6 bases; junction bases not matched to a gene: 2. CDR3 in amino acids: CASSDRGIQPQHF. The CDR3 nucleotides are TGTGCCAGCAGTGACAGGGGGATTCAGCCCCAGCATTTT.

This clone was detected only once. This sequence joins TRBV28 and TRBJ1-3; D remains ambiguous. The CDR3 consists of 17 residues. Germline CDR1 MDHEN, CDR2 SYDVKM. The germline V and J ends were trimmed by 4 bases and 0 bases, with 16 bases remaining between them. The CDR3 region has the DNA TGTGCCAGCAGTTCCCCATCCTCAGGCGACTCTGGAAACACCATATATTTT. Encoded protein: CASSSPSSGDSGNTIYF.

This CDR3 is CASSFKNDRVNEQFF. The CDR3 DNA reads as TGCGCCAGCAGCTTCAAAAATGACAGGGTTAATGAGCAGTTCTTC. V gene TRBV5-1 combines with J gene TRBJ2-1, with 7 bases lining up with TRBD1. Looked up from germline, CDR1 is SGHRS and CDR2 is YFSETQ. The V gene end was trimmed by 2 bases and the J gene end by 7 bases; junction bases not matched to a gene: 9. This CDR3 is built from 15 residues. Using reference TRBV5-1 and TRBJ2-1 for the parts outside the CDR3, the full variable domain is KAGVTQTPRYLIKTRGQQVTLSCSPISGHRSVSWYQQTPGQGLQFLFEYFSETQRNKGNFPGRFSGRQFSNSRSEMNVSTLELGDSALYLCASSFKNDRVNEQFFGPGTRLTVL.

The CDR3 DNA is TGTGCCACCAGCAGAGAACGCGACAGGGGTTATGGCTACACCTTC. Protein sequence: CATSRERDRGYGYTF. The chain joins TRBV15 to TRBJ1-2, with 8 bases lining up with TRBD1. Germline V gene data show CDR1 as LNHNV and CDR2 as YYDKDF (reference sequence). The CDR3 consists of 15 residues. V was pared by 0 bases and J by 5 bases, with 5 bases of the junction left unmatched.

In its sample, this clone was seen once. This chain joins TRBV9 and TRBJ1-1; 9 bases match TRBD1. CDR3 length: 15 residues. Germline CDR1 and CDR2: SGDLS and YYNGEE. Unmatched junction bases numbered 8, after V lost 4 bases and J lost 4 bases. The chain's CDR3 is CASSFRDRVGTEAFF. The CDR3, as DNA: TGTGCCAGCAGCTTCCGGGACAGGGTGGGCACTGAAGCTTTCTTT.

The CDR3 reads CASSHHYRGGLANNEQFF. CDR3 bases: TGTGCCAGCAGCCACCATTACAGGGGGGGGCTAGCCAACAATGAGCAGTTCTTC. The chain links TRBV7-2 to TRBJ2-1; weak D call: TRBD1 (8 bases). V was clipped by 5 bases and J by 5 bases, with 25 bases between them. The CDR3 runs to 18 residues. The germline V gene encodes CDR1 SGHTA and CDR2 FQGNSA. The full variable domain, completed using reference TRBV7-2 and TRBJ2-1, is GAGVSQSPSNKVTEKGKDVELRCDPISGHTALYWYRQSLGQGLEFLIYFQGNSAPDKSGLPSDRFSAERTGGSVSTLTIQRTQQEDSAVYLCASSHHYRGGLANNEQFFGPGTRLTVL.

This chain's CDR3 is CASSLRLTDTQYF. Here the CDR3 DNA reads TGTGCCAGCAGCCTCAGACTTACAGATACGCAGTATTTT. This chain joins TRBV7-2 and TRBJ2-3; no definite D call. Germline V CDR1 and CDR2: SGHTA, FQGNSA. The CDR3 runs 13 residues. Trimming cost V 5 bases and J 3 bases, with 9 bases left between them.

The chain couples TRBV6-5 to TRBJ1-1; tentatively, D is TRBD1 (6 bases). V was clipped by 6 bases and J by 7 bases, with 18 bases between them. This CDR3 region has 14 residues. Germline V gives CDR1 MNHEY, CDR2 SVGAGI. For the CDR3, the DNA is TGTGCCAGCAGGGGTACAGGGCAACTCCTTGAAGCTTTCTTT. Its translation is CASRGTGQLLEAFF.

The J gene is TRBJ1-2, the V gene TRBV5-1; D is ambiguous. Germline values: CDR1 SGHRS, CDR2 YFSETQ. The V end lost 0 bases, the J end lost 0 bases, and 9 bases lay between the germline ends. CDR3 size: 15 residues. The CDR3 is CASSLEPGSNYGYTF. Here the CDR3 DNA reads TGCGCCAGCAGCTTGGAGCCAGGCTCTAACTATGGCTACACCTTC.

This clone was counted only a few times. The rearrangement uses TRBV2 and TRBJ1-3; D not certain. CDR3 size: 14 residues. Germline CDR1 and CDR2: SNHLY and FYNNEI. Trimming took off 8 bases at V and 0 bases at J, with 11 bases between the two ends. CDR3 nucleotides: TGTGCCAGCTGCCCACTGATCTCTGGAAACACCATATATTTT. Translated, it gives CASCPLISGNTIYF.

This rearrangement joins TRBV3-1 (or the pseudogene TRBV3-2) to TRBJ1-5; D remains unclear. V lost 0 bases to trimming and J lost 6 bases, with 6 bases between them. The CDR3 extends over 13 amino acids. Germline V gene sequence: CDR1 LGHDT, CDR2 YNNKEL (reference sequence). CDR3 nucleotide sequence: TGTGCCAGCAGCCAAGATTCCGGTCAGCCCCAGCATTTT. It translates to CASSQDSGQPQHF.